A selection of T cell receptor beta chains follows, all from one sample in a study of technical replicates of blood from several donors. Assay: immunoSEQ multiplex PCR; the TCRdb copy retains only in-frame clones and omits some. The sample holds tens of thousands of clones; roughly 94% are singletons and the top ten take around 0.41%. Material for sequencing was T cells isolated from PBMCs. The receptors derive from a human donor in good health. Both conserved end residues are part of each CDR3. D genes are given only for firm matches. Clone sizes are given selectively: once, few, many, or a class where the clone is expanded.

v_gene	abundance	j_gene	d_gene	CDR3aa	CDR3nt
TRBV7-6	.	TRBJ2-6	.	CASSLTKYPGTGANVLTF	TGTGCCAGCAGCCTCACTAAATATCCAGGGACTGGGGCCAACGTCCTGACTTTC
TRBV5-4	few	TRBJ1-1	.	CASSTATQVRTEAFF	TGTGCCAGCAGTACCGCCACCCAGGTGCGCACTGAAGCTTTCTTT
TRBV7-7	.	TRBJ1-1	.	CASSLARGTEAFF	TGTGCTAGCAGCTTAGCCCGGGGGACTGAAGCTTTCTTT
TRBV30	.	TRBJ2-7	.	CAWSVSQTYEQYF	TGTGCCTGGAGTGTATCTCAGACCTACGAGCAGTACTTC
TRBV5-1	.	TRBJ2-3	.	CASSLPSTDTQYF	TGCGCCAGCAGCTTGCCTAGCACAGATACGCAGTATTTT
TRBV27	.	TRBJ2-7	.	CASSQRPRDEQYF	TGTGCCAGCAGTCAAAGGCCCCGGGACGAGCAGTACTTC
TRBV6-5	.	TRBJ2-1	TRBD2	CASTITSGSFHEQFF	TGTGCCAGCACCATTACTAGCGGGAGTTTTCATGAGCAGTTCTTC
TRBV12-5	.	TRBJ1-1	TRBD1	CASGLVPGTGEAFF	TGTGCTAGTGGTTTGGTTCCAGGGACAGGGGAAGCTTTCTTT
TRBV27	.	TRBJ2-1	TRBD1	CASSADRGRNEQFF	TGTGCCAGCAGTGCAGACAGGGGGCGGAATGAGCAGTTCTTC
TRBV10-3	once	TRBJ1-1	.	CAISEGGANTEAFF	TGTGCCATCAGTGAGGGGGGGGCAAACACTGAAGCTTTCTTT
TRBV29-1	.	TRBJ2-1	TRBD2	CSVAELAYTYNEQFF	TGCAGCGTTGCAGAACTAGCGTATACCTACAATGAGCAGTTCTTC
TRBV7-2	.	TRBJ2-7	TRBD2	CASKPQSSGSAGEQYF	TGTGCCAGTAAGCCCCAATCTAGCGGGAGTGCGGGGGAGCAGTACTTC
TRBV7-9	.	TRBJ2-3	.	CASSLTLSGTDTQYF	TGTGCCAGCAGCTTAACTCTTAGCGGCACAGATACGCAGTATTTT
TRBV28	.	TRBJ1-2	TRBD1	CASSKGTGDGYTF	TGTGCCAGCAGTAAGGGGACAGGGGATGGCTACACCTTC
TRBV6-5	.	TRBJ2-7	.	CASSYSKGEGEQYF	TGTGCCAGCAGTTACTCGAAGGGGGAGGGGGAGCAGTACTTC
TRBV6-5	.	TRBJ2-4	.	CASSRVWAGNIQYF	TGTGCCAGCAGCCGCGTCTGGGCAGGAAACATTCAGTACTTC
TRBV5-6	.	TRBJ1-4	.	CASSLIERTNEKLFF	TGTGCCAGCAGCTTGATAGAACGGACTAATGAAAAACTGTTTTTT
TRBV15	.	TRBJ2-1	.	CATSKEGNSYNEQFF	TGTGCCACCAGCAAGGAGGGGAATTCCTACAATGAGCAGTTCTTC
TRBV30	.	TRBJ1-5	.	CAWSVDTLNQPQHF	TGTGCCTGGAGTGTCGACACCCTAAATCAGCCCCAGCATTTT
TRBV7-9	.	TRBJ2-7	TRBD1	CASSLGRDRAHEQYF	TGTGCCAGCAGCTTAGGAAGGGACAGGGCCCACGAGCAGTACTTC
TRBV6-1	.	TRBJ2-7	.	CASRGIGGKTYEQYF	TGTGCCAGCAGGGGTATTGGGGGCAAGACGTACGAGCAGTACTTC
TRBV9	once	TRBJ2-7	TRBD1	CASSVVSQGDSEQYF	TGTGCCAGCAGCGTAGTATCGCAGGGGGACAGCGAGCAGTACTTC
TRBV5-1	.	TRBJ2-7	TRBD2	CASSLVFGGGLIDEQYF	TGCGCCAGCAGCTTGGTCTTCGGGGGAGGGCTCATCGACGAGCAGTACTTC
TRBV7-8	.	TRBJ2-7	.	CASSLGPASSYEQYF	TGTGCCAGCAGCTTAGGTCCCGCCAGCTCCTACGAGCAGTACTTC
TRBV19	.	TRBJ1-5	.	CASKGGIHQPQHF	TGTGCCAGTAAGGGGGGGATCCATCAGCCCCAGCATTTT
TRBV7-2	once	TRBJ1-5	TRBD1	CASSFGTGSNQPQHF	TGTGCCAGCAGCTTTGGGACAGGGAGCAATCAGCCCCAGCATTTT
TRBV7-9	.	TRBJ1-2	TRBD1	CASSPRTGKVGYTF	TGTGCCAGCAGCCCAAGGACAGGGAAGGTTGGCTACACCTTC
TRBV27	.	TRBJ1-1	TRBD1	CASSYNRGITEAFF	TGTGCCAGCAGTTACAACAGGGGTATCACTGAAGCTTTCTTT
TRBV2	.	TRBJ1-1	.	CASSEGGGTEAFF	TGTGCCAGCAGTGAGGGGGGTGGCACTGAAGCTTTCTTT
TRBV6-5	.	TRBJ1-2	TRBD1	CASHRGSYGYTF	TGTGCCAGCCACAGGGGATCCTATGGCTACACCTTC
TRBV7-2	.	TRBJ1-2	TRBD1	CASSLGTGYGYTF	TGTGCCAGCAGCTTAGGGACAGGCTATGGCTACACCTTC
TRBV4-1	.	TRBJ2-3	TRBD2	CASSHYIAGEADTQYF	TGCGCCAGCAGCCACTACATAGCGGGAGAGGCAGATACGCAGTATTTT
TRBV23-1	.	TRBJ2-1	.	CASSCKRVSSYNEQFF	TGCGCCAGCAGCTGCAAGCGGGTTTCTTCCTACAATGAGCAGTTCTTC